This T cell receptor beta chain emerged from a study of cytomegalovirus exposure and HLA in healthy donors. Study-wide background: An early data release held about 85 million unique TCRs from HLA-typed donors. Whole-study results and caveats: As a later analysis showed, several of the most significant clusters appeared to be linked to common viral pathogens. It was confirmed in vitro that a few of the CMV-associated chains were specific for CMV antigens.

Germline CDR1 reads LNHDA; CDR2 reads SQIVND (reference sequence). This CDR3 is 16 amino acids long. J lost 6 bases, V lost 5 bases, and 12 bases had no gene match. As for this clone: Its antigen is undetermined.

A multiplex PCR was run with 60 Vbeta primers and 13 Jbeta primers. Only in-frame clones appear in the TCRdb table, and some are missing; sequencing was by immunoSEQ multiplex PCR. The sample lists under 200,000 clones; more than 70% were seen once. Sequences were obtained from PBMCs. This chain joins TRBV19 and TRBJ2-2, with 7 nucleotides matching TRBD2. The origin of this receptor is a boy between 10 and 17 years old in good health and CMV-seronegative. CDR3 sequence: CASSPQGGISAGELFF. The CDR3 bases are TGTGCCAGTAGTCCCCAGGGAGGGATTTCGGCCGGGGAGCTGTTTTTT.